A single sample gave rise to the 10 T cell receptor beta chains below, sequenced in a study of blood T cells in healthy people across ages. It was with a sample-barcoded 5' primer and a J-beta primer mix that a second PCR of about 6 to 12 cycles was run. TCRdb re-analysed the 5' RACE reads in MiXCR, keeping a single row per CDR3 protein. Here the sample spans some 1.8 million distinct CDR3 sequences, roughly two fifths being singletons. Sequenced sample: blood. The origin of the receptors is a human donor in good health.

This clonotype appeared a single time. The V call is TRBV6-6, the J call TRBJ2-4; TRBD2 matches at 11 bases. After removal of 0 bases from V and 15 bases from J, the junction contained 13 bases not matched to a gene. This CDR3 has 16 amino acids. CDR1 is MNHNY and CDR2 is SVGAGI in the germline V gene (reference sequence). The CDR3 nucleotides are TGTGCCAGCAGTTACTCGAGGGGGGGACTAGCGGTTTCGTGGTACTTC. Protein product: CASSYSRGGLAVSWYF.

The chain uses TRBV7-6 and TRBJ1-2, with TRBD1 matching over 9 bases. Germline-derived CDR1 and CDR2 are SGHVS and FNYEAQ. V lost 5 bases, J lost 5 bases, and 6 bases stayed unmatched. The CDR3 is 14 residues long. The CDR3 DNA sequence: TGTGCCAGCAGCGCGGACAGGGGTGTATATGGCTACACCTTC. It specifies CASSADRGVYGYTF.

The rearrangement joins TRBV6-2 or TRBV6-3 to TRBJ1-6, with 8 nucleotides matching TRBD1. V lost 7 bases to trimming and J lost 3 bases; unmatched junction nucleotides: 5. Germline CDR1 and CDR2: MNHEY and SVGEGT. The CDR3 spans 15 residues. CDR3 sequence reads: CASIPGQDYNSPLHF. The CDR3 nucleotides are TGTGCCAGCATCCCGGGACAGGACTATAATTCACCCCTCCACTTT.

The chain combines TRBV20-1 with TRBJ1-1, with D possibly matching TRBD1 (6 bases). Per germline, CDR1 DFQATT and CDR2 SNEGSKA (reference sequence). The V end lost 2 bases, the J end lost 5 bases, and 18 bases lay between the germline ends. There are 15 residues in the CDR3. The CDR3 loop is CSARRLAGGGTEAFF. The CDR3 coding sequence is TGCAGTGCTAGACGGTTAGCCGGGGGCGGAACTGAAGCTTTCTTT.

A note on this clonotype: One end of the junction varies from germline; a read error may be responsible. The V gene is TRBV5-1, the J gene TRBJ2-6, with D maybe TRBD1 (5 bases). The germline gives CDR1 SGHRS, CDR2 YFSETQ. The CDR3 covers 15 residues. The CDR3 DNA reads TGCGCCTGCAGCTTGGATGGGGCAGGGGCCAACGTCCTGACTTTC. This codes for CACSLDGAGANVLTF. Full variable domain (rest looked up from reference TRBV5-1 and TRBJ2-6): KAGVTQTPRYLIKTRGQQVTLSCSPISGHRSVSWYQQTPGQGLQFLFEYFSETQRNKGNFPGRFSGRQFSNSRSEMNVSTLELGDSALYLCACSLDGAGANVLTFGAGSRLTVL.

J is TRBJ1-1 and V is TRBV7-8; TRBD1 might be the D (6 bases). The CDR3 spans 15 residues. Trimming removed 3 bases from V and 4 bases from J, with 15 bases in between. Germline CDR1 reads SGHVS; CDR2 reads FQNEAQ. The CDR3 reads CASSLAGHIGTEAFF. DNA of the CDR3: TGTGCCAGCAGCTTGGCGGGACATATCGGCACTGAAGCTTTCTTT. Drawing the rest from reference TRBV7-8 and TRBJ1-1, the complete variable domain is GAGVSQSPRYKVAKRGQDVALRCDPISGHVSLFWYQQALGQGPEFLTYFQNEAQLDKSGLPSDRFFAERPEGSVSTLKIQRTQQEDSAVYLCASSLAGHIGTEAFFGQGTRLTVV.

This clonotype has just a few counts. DNA of the CDR3: TGTGCCAGCAGCCCCCGACTAGCGGGGGGGCCGAGTATGATCGAGGGCACAGATACGCAGTATTTT. Its translation is CASSPRLAGGPSMIEGTDTQYF. The chain employs TRBV7-8 and TRBJ2-3; TRBD2 agrees at 14 bases. With 5 bases clipped from V and 1 base from J, the junction kept 20 bases outside the gene matches. The CDR3 has 22 residues. The germline CDR1 and CDR2 sequences are SGHVS and FQNEAQ.

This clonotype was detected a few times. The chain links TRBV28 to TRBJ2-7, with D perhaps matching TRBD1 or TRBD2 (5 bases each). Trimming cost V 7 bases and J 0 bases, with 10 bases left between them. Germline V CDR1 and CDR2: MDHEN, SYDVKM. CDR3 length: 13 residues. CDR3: CASNSGHSYEQYF. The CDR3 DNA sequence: TGTGCCAGCAACAGCGGACACTCCTACGAGCAGTACTTC.

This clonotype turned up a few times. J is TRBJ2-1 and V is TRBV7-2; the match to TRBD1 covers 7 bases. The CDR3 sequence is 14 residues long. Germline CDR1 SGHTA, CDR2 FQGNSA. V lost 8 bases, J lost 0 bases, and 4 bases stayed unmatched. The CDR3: CASVRDSSYNEQFF. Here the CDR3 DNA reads TGTGCCAGCGTCCGGGACAGCTCCTACAATGAGCAGTTCTTC.

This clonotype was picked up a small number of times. The CDR3 reads CSVEDPTIFYGYTF. Here the CDR3 DNA reads TGCAGCGTTGAAGACCCCACGATTTTCTATGGCTACACCTTC. This chain uses TRBV29-1 with TRBJ1-2; no clear D gene. Trimming pared 0 bases from V and 4 bases from J, leaving 12 bases between. CDR1 is SQVTM, CDR2 ANQGSEA, per germline. There are 14 residues in the CDR3. Full variable domain (outside the CDR3, taken from reference TRBV29-1 and TRBJ1-2): SAVISQKPSRDICQRGTSLTIQCQVDSQVTMMFWYRQQPGQSLTLIATANQGSEATYESGFVIDKFPISRPNLTFSTLTVSNMSPEDSSIYLCSVEDPTIFYGYTFGSGTRLTVV.